The table lists the clone carrying this T cell receptor (beta chain) with many counts. The data derive from a study of response to subunit inactivated influenza vaccine. Each CDR3 protein is one row after TCRdb ran MiXCR on the RT-PCR reads. This sample has some 200,000 distinct CDR3 sequences, with about 12% found just once. The CDR3 is 14 amino acids. Trimming removed 2 bases from V and 7 bases from J, with 12 bases in between. Germline V gene sequence: CDR1 LNHNV, CDR2 YYDKDF (reference sequence). These data were also reused for a study on T cells expressing NK-cell markers. That work states: A 5'RACE template switching approach incorporating UMIs was used to make TCR beta cDNA. For a handful of donors, the dominant NKG2C+ clonotypes made up roughly 1.0-7.0% of their CD8+ T cells. The study found these clonotypes also leading the CD3+CD56-NKG2C+ fraction in several donors.

Sequencing used CD8+ T cells sorted from PBMCs, obtained 11 to 12 days after vaccination. The chain links TRBV15 to TRBJ2-1; tentatively, D is TRBD1 or TRBD2 (5 bases each). The clonotype comes from a man aged 45-65 years who received an inactivated influenza vaccine. The CDR3 nucleotides read TGTGCCACCAGCAGATGGGACGCCCATAATGAGCAGTTCTTC. Translation: CATSRWDAHNEQFF.